This T cell receptor beta chain was observed in a study of blood T cells in healthy people across ages. Sample-barcoded 5' priming and a J-beta primer mix drove a second PCR of roughly 6 to 12 cycles. TCRdb redid the calling of the 5' RACE reads with MiXCR, one entry per CDR3 protein. There are hundreds of thousands of distinct CDR3 sequences in the sample; about a fifth occur only once, and roughly 22% lies in the top ten. This sequence was found in a man in his 70s in good health. Sequenced material: blood.

The CDR3 DNA is TGTGCCAGCAGCCCAACCGGGACTAGCCTTCGTACGCAGTATTTT. Translating gives CASSPTGTSLRTQYF. This chain connects TRBV27 to TRBJ2-3; TRBD2 agrees at 9 bases. The CDR3 runs to 15 residues. J gave up 8 bases and V 6 bases, and 12 bases lay outside the gene matches. The germline gives CDR1 MNHEY, CDR2 SMNVEV (reference sequence).